Shown below are 21 T cell receptor beta chains from a single sample sequenced in a study of T cell repertoires in cytomegalovirus infection (dated by TCRdb to the late 2010s). TCRdb lists the instrument as Illumina HiSeq 1500. TCRdb reprocessed the public reads (quality trimming at Q25 with fastp, clone calling with MiXCR) and kept in-frame beta chains. Rows merge per CDR3 protein into single entries with the most common DNA and genes. For this sample there are 7,000 to 8,000 distinct CDR3 sequences; approximately 54% appear just once. The biggest ten clones account for under 80% of the sample. Their antigens are not known. Sequencing was performed on PBMCs, sequenced either directly or after in vitro stimulation (not recorded which). The receptors stem from a human donor in good health (CMV status not recorded). Some clones in this sample may be carry-over from other donors' samples.

About this clonotype itself: This likely comes from a read error, as the CDR3 has no conserved phenylalanine or tryptophan at its end. The J gene is TRBJ1-5, the V gene TRBV6-5, with 8 bases lining up with TRBD1. The length of the CDR3 is 15 residues. Germline CDR1 and CDR2: MNHEY and SVGAGI. Germline trimming cut 10 bases from V and 3 bases from J; bases unmatched to any gene: 11. The CDR3 DNA reads as TGTGCCACAAGACTCCGACAGGGGACCAATCAGCCCCAGCATTTG. This codes for CATRLRQGTNQPQHL.

This clonotype has more than one count but fewer than ten. The chain employs TRBV6-6 and TRBJ2-1, with D possibly TRBD2 on 5 matching bases. CDR1 and CDR2 (germline): MNHNY, SVGAGI (reference sequence). Trimming pared 2 bases from V and 9 bases from J, leaving 11 bases between. CDR3 length equals 13 residues. For the CDR3, the DNA is TGTGCCAGCAGTTACGGGCGTGCGGGTGAGCAGTTCTTC. As protein: CASSYGRAGEQFF.

This clonotype showed up just once. This likely comes from a read error, as the CDR3 has no conserved phenylalanine or tryptophan at its end. The genes are TRBV7-3 and TRBJ2-2, with D possibly TRBD2 on 6 matching bases. This CDR3 spans 12 amino acids. Per germline, CDR1 SGHTA and CDR2 FQGTGA. The germline V and J ends were trimmed by 3 bases and 10 bases, with 9 bases remaining between them. CDR3 DNA sequence: TGTGCCAGCAGCTTTTGGGAGGTGGAGCTGTTTTTG. It codes for CASSFWEVELFL.

This clonotype came up a few times. The CDR3 sequence: CASSLEPSDQPQHF. The CDR3 DNA sequence: TGTGCCAGCAGTTTAGAGCCCAGTGATCAGCCCCAGCATTTT. V gene TRBV12-3 or TRBV12-4 combines with J gene TRBJ1-5; no definite D call. V lost 1 base and J lost 5, with 9 bases in between. The CDR3 covers 14 residues.

The V gene is TRBV6-5, the J gene TRBJ1-5, with 8 bases aligning to TRBD1. The CDR3 runs 15 residues. Per germline, CDR1 MNHEY and CDR2 SVGAGI. J was trimmed by 15 bases and V by 10 bases; bases with no gene match: 23. The CDR3: CATGLRQGTNQPTHF. CDR3 nucleotide sequence: TGTGCCACAGGCCTACGACAGGGGACCAATCAGCCCACGCATTTT.

This chain links TRBV12-3 or TRBV12-4 with TRBJ2-3; 10 nucleotides line up with TRBD1. J was trimmed by 5 bases and V by 6 bases; bases with no gene match: 5. The CDR3 runs to 14 residues. The CDR3 spells CASSGTGAQDTQYF. The CDR3 nucleotides are TGTGCCAGCAGCGGGACAGGGGCGCAAGATACGCAGTATTTT.

This clonotype showed up just once. One end of the junction fails to match germline, which may point to a read error. The chain employs TRBV19 and TRBJ1-2; 8 positions agree with TRBD1. This CDR3 contains 15 residues. Germline V gene lookup returns CDR1 LNHDA and CDR2 SQIVND (reference sequence). Here the CDR3 DNA reads TGTGCCAGTATGATAATATGGCAGGGGGCGCGTGGCTACAACTTC. Protein: CASMIIWQGARGYNF. Full variable domain (remainder filled in from reference TRBV19 and TRBJ1-2): DGGITQSPKYLFRKEGQNVTLSCEQNLNHDAMYWYRQDPGQGLRLIYYSQIVNDFQKGDIAEGYSVSREKKESFPLTVTSAQKNPTAFYLCASMIIWQGARGYNFGSGTRLTVV.

This rearrangement joins TRBV5-5 to TRBJ1-2; 8 bases fit TRBD1. This CDR3 has 12 amino acids. V was clipped by 6 bases and J by 14 bases; unmatched bases: 12. CDR1 and CDR2 from the germline V gene are SGHKS and YYEKEE (reference sequence). DNA for the CDR3: TGTGCCAGCACCTGGACAGGGTTGTTCTCAACCTTC. Protein: CASTWTGLFSTF.

V usage is TRBV19 and J usage is TRBJ2-1, with D tentatively TRBD1 or TRBD2 (6 bases each). The V and J ends lost 10 bases and 3 bases respectively, with 16 bases between them. CDR1 and CDR2 (germline): LNHDA, SQIVND (reference sequence). CDR3 size: 14 residues. The CDR3 protein is CATRTGAGYNEQFF. As DNA, the CDR3 is TGTGCCACGAGGACGGGGGCTGGCTACAATGAGCAGTTCTTC.

In regard to this clonotype: As the CDR3 is not closed by the conserved phenylalanine or tryptophan, this likely results from a read error. The chain recombines TRBV28 with TRBJ1-6, with D unresolved. The germline CDR1 and CDR2 sequences are MDHEN and SYDVKM. Between the trimmed V and J ends, which lost 8 bases and 9 bases, there was a span of 14 bases. The CDR3 is 13 amino acids. This CDR3 is CASGIRGISPLHL. CDR3 nucleotide sequence: TGTGCCAGCGGGATTCGAGGAATTTCACCCCTCCACTTG.

This chain links TRBV20-1 with TRBJ2-7, with a tentative D call TRBD2 (6 bases). The V gene's germline CDR1 is DFQATT and CDR2 SNEGSKA (reference sequence). The CDR3 loop spans 15 amino acids. The CDR3 DNA sequence: TGCAGTTCTAGAGGGTGGGAGGTCCTCTCCTACGAGCAGTCCGTC. It is translated as CSSRGWEVLSYEQSV.

This clonotype was recorded at least ten times. The rearrangement uses TRBV7-3 and TRBJ2-3; the D is unclear. The germline V gene encodes CDR1 SGHTA and CDR2 FQGTGA. V was pared by 2 bases and J by 3 bases, with 9 bases between. The CDR3 spans 14 residues. CDR3 nucleotides: TGTGCCAGCAGCTTATGGGGATATACAGATACGCAGTATTTT. Translating gives CASSLWGYTDTQYF.

This clonotype was seen a handful of times. A junction end diverges from the germline sequence, so it may reflect a read error. The CDR3 loop is CDSSPETYSNQPHNF. The CDR3 DNA is TGTGACAGCAGCCCCGAAACATACAGCAATCAGCCCCATAATTTT. This chain links TRBV7-6 with TRBJ1-5; D gene uncertain. The CDR3 has 15 amino acids. Looked up from germline, CDR1 is SGHVS and CDR2 is FNYEAQ.

The chain recombines TRBV10-2 with TRBJ1-2; D unclear. The germline gives CDR1 WSHSY, CDR2 SAAADI. The CDR3 runs 14 residues. The V end was cut by 3 bases, the J end by 5 bases, with 13 bases between. Here the CDR3 DNA reads TGCGCCAGCAGTGAAACGGCTCTACTTTATGGCTACACCTTC. This translates into CASSETALLYGYTF.

This chain joins TRBV7-9 and TRBJ1-2, with D uncertain. This CDR3 is 14 amino acids long. Looked up from germline, CDR1 is SEHNR and CDR2 is FQNEAQ (reference sequence). V gave up 1 base and J gave up 8 bases, with 14 bases separating them. The CDR3: CASSLVGQVIGYTF. CDR3 nucleotides: TGTGCCAGCAGCTTAGTCGGCCAGGTGATCGGCTACACCTTC.

This clonotype was seen only once. A much larger clone differs from this one at a single base, so this may be a read error. J is TRBJ2-7 and V is TRBV7-2; D gene uncertain. The CDR3 spans 14 residues. Per the germline V gene, CDR1 is SGHTA and CDR2 is FQGNSA. For the CDR3, the DNA is TGTGCCAGCAGCCCCTCCCCCGGTCCCTACGGGCAGTACTTC. This gives the protein CASSPSPGPYGQYF. Filled out from reference TRBV7-2 and TRBJ2-7, the complete variable domain reads GAGVSQSPSNKVTEKGKDVELRCDPISGHTALYWYRQSLGQGLEFLIYFQGNSAPDKSGLPSDRFSAERTGGSVSTLTIQRTQQEDSAVYLCASSPSPGPYGQYFGPGTRLTVT.

This clonotype was observed at least ten times. V gene TRBV20-1 combines with J gene TRBJ1-6, with TRBD1 matching over 8 bases. This CDR3 has 14 residues. Germline lookup yields CDR1 DFQATT and CDR2 SNEGSKA (reference sequence). After removal of 3 bases from V and 8 bases from J, the junction contained 6 bases not matched to a gene. The CDR3 loop reads CSASRDRTYSPLHF. The DNA for the CDR3 is TGCAGTGCTAGCCGGGACAGGACTTATTCACCCCTCCACTTT.

This clonotype qualifies as medium-sized. The chain carries TRBV7-2 and TRBJ2-2; D call uncertain. CDR1 SGHTA and CDR2 FQGNSA come from the germline V gene. Trimming took 2 bases from V and 5 from J, leaving 9 bases between them. The CDR3 runs 14 residues. The CDR3 DNA reads as TGTGCCAGCAGCTTATGGACCTCGACCGGGGAGCTGTTTTTT. It encodes CASSLWTSTGELFF.

This rearrangement joins TRBV7-9 to TRBJ1-2, with D possibly matching TRBD1 (5 bases). Germline CDR1 is SEHNR and CDR2 is FQNEAQ (reference sequence). The CDR3 runs to 12 residues. Deletions cut 1 base from V and 8 bases from J, with 8 bases between. DNA of the CDR3: TGTGCCAGCAGCTTAGAAGGGGACGGCTACACCTTC. This translates into CASSLEGDGYTF.

This clonotype has just a few counts. The chain joins TRBV3-1 to TRBJ2-1; 7 nucleotides line up with TRBD2. The trim removed 0 bases at V and 6 bases at J, leaving 5 bases unmatched. CDR3 length: 15 amino acids. Germline-derived CDR1 and CDR2 are LGHDT and YNNKEL (reference sequence). The DNA of the CDR3 is TGTGCCAGCAGCCAAGAAGCGACTAGCAGCAATGAGCAGTTCTTC. This gives the protein CASSQEATSSNEQFF.

In its sample, this clonotype was seen many times. This chain connects TRBV20-1 to TRBJ1-1; 8 positions agree with TRBD1. The CDR3 is 16 residues long. Unmatched junction bases numbered 15, after V lost 4 bases and J lost 5 bases. The V gene's germline CDR1 is DFQATT and CDR2 SNEGSKA (reference sequence). The CDR3 sequence: CSATQSTGAVGTEAFF. The DNA for the CDR3 is TGCAGTGCTACCCAATCGACAGGGGCAGTAGGTACTGAAGCTTTCTTT.